The 4 T cell receptor beta chains presented below share a single source sample, sequenced in a study of cytomegalovirus exposure and HLA in healthy donors. The method was immunoSEQ multiplex PCR; TCRdb's version includes in-frame clones alone and lacks a portion of them. The data hold around 220,000 clones, with 88% observed a single time. The sequenced sample consisted of PBMCs. These receptor sequences come from a woman aged 18-35 years in good health and CMV-seronegative.

This chain links TRBV19 with TRBJ2-7, with TRBD1 matching over 8 bases. Unmatched junction bases numbered 3, after V lost 4 bases and J lost 1 base. Germline V gives CDR1 LNHDA, CDR2 SQIVND (reference sequence). This CDR3 spans 14 amino acids. The CDR3 sequence is CASSTDRESYEQYF. The DNA for the CDR3 is TGTGCCAGTAGTACGGACAGGGAATCCTACGAGCAGTACTTC.

This chain connects TRBV10-3 to TRBJ2-5; TRBD1 agrees at 7 bases. CDR3 size: 14 residues. Germline V gene data show CDR1 as ENHRY and CDR2 as SYGVKD. The V segment lost 5 bases and the J segment 2 bases; nucleotides outside the gene matches: 5. The CDR3 protein is CAISSGQRQETQYF. The DNA for the CDR3 is TGTGCCATCAGTTCGGGACAGCGACAAGAGACCCAGTACTTC.

The genes are TRBV2 and TRBJ1-2; 7 nucleotides match TRBD1. Losses at the gene ends were 10 bases for V and 0 bases for J; bases not matched to a gene: 5. This CDR3 spans 13 amino acids. Germline assignment: CDR1 SNHLY and CDR2 FYNNEI. The chain's CDR3 is CATSGGSNYGYTF. CDR3 sequence (DNA): TGTGCCACATCAGGGGGTTCTAACTATGGCTACACCTTC.

The chain carries TRBV28 and TRBJ2-1, with a tentative D call TRBD1 (5 bases). Germline V CDR1 and CDR2: MDHEN, SYDVKM. The V and J ends lost 5 bases and 1 base respectively, with 15 bases between them. CDR3 length: 16 amino acids. The CDR3 region is CASSPTIDSSYNEQFF. CDR3 nucleotide sequence: TGTGCCAGCAGTCCTACCATCGACAGTTCCTACAATGAGCAGTTCTTC.